Each of the 25 T cell receptor beta chains below was sequenced from the same sample in a study of blood T cell repertoires in COVID-19. Clones were sequenced by immunoSEQ multiplex PCR, and TCRdb holds only the in-frame ones, with some missing. The repertoire has roughly 180,000 clones, 81% of them found once; the top ten carry about 11%. Sequenced sample: peripheral blood. The receptor set was obtained from a woman between 40 and 55 years old with COVID-19, enrolled during active disease.

This chain links TRBV28 with TRBJ1-3; D unclear. The germline V and J ends were trimmed by 1 base and 0 bases, with 7 bases remaining between them. In germline, CDR1 is MDHEN, CDR2 SYDVKM. The CDR3 contains 15 residues. This chain's CDR3 is CASSLYQRSGNTIYF. The CDR3 DNA sequence: TGTGCCAGCAGTTTATATCAGCGCTCTGGAAACACCATATATTTT.

This sequence joins TRBV3-1 (or the pseudogene TRBV3-2) and TRBJ1-1, with unresolved D. CDR1 is LGHDT and CDR2 is YNNKEL in the germline V gene (reference sequence). With 1 base removed from V and 0 bases from J, the gap between germline ends came to 15 bases. CDR3 length: 17 amino acids. The CDR3 coding sequence is TGTGCCAGCAGCCAAGGTTTGGGCAGCCTCATGAACACTGAAGCTTTCTTT. This encodes CASSQGLGSLMNTEAFF.

The chain carries TRBV9 and TRBJ2-7; TRBD2 agrees at 12 bases. This CDR3 comprises 15 residues. Germline trimming cut 0 bases from V and 5 bases from J; bases unmatched to any gene: 3. The germline V gene has CDR1 SGDLS and CDR2 YYNGEE. The CDR3 region is CASSVDRLAGDEQYF. The CDR3 bases are TGTGCCAGCAGCGTAGACCGACTAGCGGGAGACGAGCAGTACTTC.

This clone has just one count. V is TRBV28 and J is TRBJ2-3; 11 bases fit TRBD2. The CDR3 consists of 16 residues. Germline V gene data show CDR1 as MDHEN and CDR2 as SYDVKM. The J segment lost 4 bases and the V segment lost 5 bases, leaving 8 bases of the junction unmatched. CDR3 DNA sequence: TGTGCCAGCAGTCAAATAGCGGGAGGGTCCCCAGATACGCAGTATTTT. It specifies CASSQIAGGSPDTQYF.

In the case of this clone: This sample also contains other DNA sequences that code for the same CDR3. V gene TRBV10-1 combines with J gene TRBJ1-3, with D possibly being TRBD1 (5 bases). The V end was cut by 3 bases, the J end by 4 bases, with 10 bases between. Germline values: CDR1 WNHNN, CDR2 SYGVQD (reference sequence). The CDR3 is made up of 14 amino acids. DNA of the CDR3: TGCGCCAGCAGTGACGGGGGGATCGGAAACACCATATATTTT. Its protein product is CASSDGGIGNTIYF.

This rearrangement joins TRBV7-9 to TRBJ1-4, with 9 bases identical to TRBD1. Germline trimming cut 1 base from V and 0 bases from J; bases unmatched to any gene: 3. This CDR3 is 17 amino acids long. The germline CDR1 and CDR2 sequences are SEHNR and FQNEAQ (reference sequence). The DNA for the CDR3 is TGTGCCAGCAGCTTAGGGACAGGGGTTGCAACTAATGAAAAACTGTTTTTT. Protein sequence: CASSLGTGVATNEKLFF. The full variable domain, completed using reference TRBV7-9 and TRBJ1-4, is DTGVSQNPRHKITKRGQNVTFRCDPISEHNRLYWYRQTLGQGPEFLTYFQNEAQLEKSRLLSDRFSAERPKGSFSTLEIQRTEQGDSAMYLCASSLGTGVATNEKLFFGSGTQLSVL.

This chain uses TRBV10-3 with TRBJ2-7; 10 nucleotides align to TRBD2. Trimming took 3 bases from V and 0 from J; bases not matched to a gene: 2. Germline V gene lookup returns CDR1 ENHRY and CDR2 SYGVKD. The CDR3 is 15 residues long. The CDR3 loop reads CAISDGTSDSYEQYF. The CDR3, as DNA: TGTGCCATCAGTGACGGGACTAGCGACTCCTACGAGCAGTACTTC.

This clone was counted once. This chain uses TRBV5-4 with TRBJ2-7; 8 bases fit TRBD1. Germline CDR1 and CDR2: SGHNT and YYREEE (reference sequence). Unmatched junction bases numbered 7, after V lost 6 bases and J lost 2 bases. This CDR3 region has 14 residues. The CDR3 spells CASTPGTGPYEQYF. Written as DNA, the CDR3 is TGTGCCAGCACCCCGGGGACAGGACCCTACGAGCAGTACTTC.

This clone showed up just a few times. The genes are TRBV28 and TRBJ1-3, with D maybe TRBD1 (5 bases). Trimming left V 2 bases short and J 0 bases short, with 8 bases between. Per the germline V gene, CDR1 is MDHEN and CDR2 is SYDVKM. This CDR3 is built from 15 residues. CDR3 region: CASSLPGNSGNTIYF. The CDR3 DNA reads as TGTGCCAGCAGTTTACCAGGGAACTCTGGAAACACCATATATTTT. The full variable domain, with the rest looked up from reference TRBV28 and TRBJ1-3, is DVKVTQSSRYLVKRTGEKVFLECVQDMDHENMFWYRQDPGLGLRLIYFSYDVKMKEKGDIPEGYSVSREKKERFSLILESASTNQTSMYLCASSLPGNSGNTIYFGEGSWLTVV.

The rearrangement uses TRBV20-1 and TRBJ1-5, with D tentatively TRBD1 (5 bases). This CDR3 spans 11 amino acids. Deletions cut 5 bases from V and 5 bases from J, with 7 bases between. CDR1 and CDR2 from the germline V gene are DFQATT and SNEGSKA (reference sequence). The CDR3 DNA reads as TGCAGTGCTGGGGGGGATCAGCCCCAGCATTTT. Its translation: CSAGGDQPQHF.

CDR3 loop: CASQRGSDQPQHF. DNA for the CDR3: TGTGCCAGCCAGCGGGGGAGCGATCAGCCCCAGCATTTT. The chain is built from TRBV6-6 and TRBJ1-5, with D perhaps TRBD1 (5 bases). V was clipped by 8 bases and J by 5 bases, with 13 bases between them. Looked up from germline, CDR1 is MNHNY and CDR2 is SVGAGI (reference sequence). The CDR3 has 13 amino acids.

Remarks on this clone: This CDR3 is missing its conserved last phenylalanine or tryptophan, likely due to a read error. J is TRBJ1-1 and V is TRBV10-3; the D is unclear. The CDR3 is 14 residues long. Per the germline V gene, CDR1 is ENHRY and CDR2 is SYGVKD. Trimming left V 6 bases short and J 1 base short, with 12 bases between. CDR3 sequence reads: CAIRAPNRNTEAFL. In DNA, the CDR3 is TGTGCCATCAGAGCGCCGAATAGGAACACTGAAGCTTTCCTT.

This chain connects TRBV18 to TRBJ2-1; 9 bases line up with TRBD2. V gave up 8 bases and J gave up 3 bases; unmatched junction bases: 2. This CDR3 comprises 13 residues. Germline-derived CDR1 and CDR2 are KGHSH and LQKENI. CDR3 region: CASLAGLYNEQFF. As DNA, the CDR3 is TGTGCCAGCCTAGCGGGGCTCTACAATGAGCAGTTCTTC.

The chain joins TRBV15 to TRBJ1-2; perhaps TRBD1 as D (6 bases). This CDR3 is 16 amino acids long. Germline values: CDR1 LNHNV, CDR2 YYDKDF (reference sequence). The V end lost 2 bases, the J end lost 8 bases, and 21 bases lay between the germline ends. The CDR3 sequence: CATSRPDQGKSGGYTF. DNA for the CDR3: TGTGCCACCAGCAGACCCGATCAGGGGAAATCTGGAGGCTACACCTTC. Full variable domain (remainder filled in from reference TRBV15 and TRBJ1-2): DAMVIQNPRYQVTQFGKPVTLSCSQTLNHNVMYWYQQKSSQAPKLLFHYYDKDFNNEADTPDNFQSRRPNTSFCFLDIRSPGLGDTAMYLCATSRPDQGKSGGYTFGSGTRLTVV.

This clone was found once. This chain connects TRBV25-1 to TRBJ1-1; 8 bases match TRBD1. V lost 9 bases, J lost 4 bases, and 7 bases stayed unmatched. From germline, CDR1 is MGHDK and CDR2 SYGVNS. This CDR3 spans 13 amino acids. The CDR3 DNA reads TGTGCCAGTTCTCCAGGGGGCGGCACTGAAGCTTTCTTT. It codes for CASSPGGGTEAFF.

This chain links TRBV4-1 with TRBJ1-2; 10 nucleotides match TRBD1. After removal of 0 bases from V and 5 bases from J, the junction contained 0 bases not matched to a gene. This CDR3 has 14 residues. CDR1 is MGHRA, CDR2 YSYEKL, per germline. CDR3 sequence: CASSQEGQGYGYTF. CDR3 DNA: TGCGCCAGCAGCCAAGAGGGACAGGGGTATGGCTACACCTTC.

This clone was detected only a few times. The rearrangement links TRBV27 to TRBJ1-2; 12 bases are shared with TRBD1. CDR1 MNHEY and CDR2 SMNVEV come from the germline V gene (reference sequence). The CDR3 is 15 amino acids. V lost 5 bases and J lost 8; bases outside the gene matches: 9. CDR3 loop: CASSTPGQGARGYTF. The CDR3 nucleotides are TGTGCCAGCAGTACACCGGGACAGGGGGCGCGAGGCTACACCTTC.

The chain links TRBV27 to TRBJ2-4, with 8 bases lining up with TRBD2. Trimming at V came to 1 base and at J to 10 bases, leaving 3 bases not matched to a gene. This CDR3 spans 13 amino acids. Germline V gene sequence: CDR1 MNHEY, CDR2 SMNVEV (reference sequence). CDR3 loop: CASSLYGGEIQYF. The CDR3, as DNA: TGTGCCAGCAGTTTATACGGGGGGGAAATTCAGTACTTC.

V gene TRBV3-1 (or the pseudogene TRBV3-2) combines with J gene TRBJ1-6; D is possibly TRBD1 (6 bases). The V end lost 0 bases, the J end lost 5 bases, and 8 bases lay between the germline ends. The CDR3 is 15 amino acids. Germline V gene lookup returns CDR1 LGHDT and CDR2 YNNKEL (reference sequence). The CDR3 sequence: CASSQETGNNSPLHF. The DNA for the CDR3 is TGTGCCAGCAGCCAAGAGACAGGAAATAATTCACCCCTCCACTTT.

This clone was recorded once. The rearrangement joins TRBV9 to TRBJ1-4; D ambiguous. Per the germline V gene, CDR1 is SGDLS and CDR2 is YYNGEE. Deletions cut 1 base from V and 2 bases from J, with 6 bases between. The CDR3 is 14 amino acids. The CDR3 coding sequence is TGTGCCAGCAGCGTAATGGCCACTAATGAAAAACTGTTTTTT. Amino acid sequence: CASSVMATNEKLFF. Drawing the rest from reference TRBV9 and TRBJ1-4, the complete variable domain is DSGVTQTPKHLITATGQRVTLRCSPRSGDLSVYWYQQSLDQGLQFLIQYYNGEERAKGNILERFSAQQFPDLHSELNLSSLELGDSALYFCASSVMATNEKLFFGSGTQLSVL.

This clone was seen more than once but under ten times. The chain recombines TRBV11-3 with TRBJ2-5; maybe TRBD2 (6 bases). Germline loops: CDR1 SGHNT, CDR2 YENEEA. The length of the CDR3 is 12 residues. Trimming removed 5 bases from V and 4 bases from J, with 8 bases in between. This CDR3 is CASSQEGETQYF. Here the CDR3 DNA reads TGTGCCAGCAGCCAGGAGGGAGAGACCCAGTACTTC.

This rearrangement joins TRBV7-2 to TRBJ1-4; D uncertain. The CDR3 is 13 amino acids. CDR1 is SGHTA, CDR2 FQGNSA, per germline. Trimming shortened V by 4 bases and J by 0 bases, and 3 bases separated the two germline ends. The CDR3 is CASSSATNEKLFF. The CDR3 DNA follows: TGTGCCAGCAGCTCTGCAACTAATGAAAAACTGTTTTTT.

The V call is TRBV29-1, the J call TRBJ1-1; D not resolved. Looked up from germline, CDR1 is SQVTM and CDR2 is ANQGSEA. This CDR3 has 11 residues. V lost 3 bases to trimming and J lost 7 bases, with 9 bases between them. This CDR3 reads CSVEGVGEAFF. Written as DNA, the CDR3 is TGCAGCGTTGAGGGAGTAGGTGAAGCTTTCTTT.

V gene TRBV7-2 combines with J gene TRBJ1-1, with a possible D match to TRBD1 (5 bases). Germline V gene data show CDR1 as SGHTA and CDR2 as FQGNSA. The CDR3 loop spans 13 amino acids. V was trimmed by 3 bases and J by 4 bases, leaving 9 bases between them. CDR3 residues: CASSFRGGTEAFF. The CDR3 DNA reads as TGTGCCAGCAGCTTTAGGGGAGGCACTGAAGCTTTCTTT.

This chain links TRBV30 with TRBJ2-7; no reliable D call. V was pared by 0 bases and J by 0 bases, with 9 bases between. Germline CDR1 is GTSNPN and CDR2 is SVGIG (reference sequence). This CDR3 comprises 14 residues. The CDR3 here is CAWSVRGYSYEQYF. The CDR3 DNA reads TGTGCCTGGAGTGTACGAGGCTACTCCTACGAGCAGTACTTC.